One and the same sample provided the 27 T cell receptor beta chains below, sequenced in a study of shared clonotypes between healthy human individuals (TCRdb year 2020). Receptor amplification or capture employed the immunoSEQ multiplex PCR assay. This is the immuneACCESS table as TCRdb keeps it, with only in-frame sequences that have V and J called. A part of the clones is gone; compared with another copy, unresolved V genes explain less than half, and the rest is unexplained. Across this sample there are some 1,600,000 clones, with 98% seen only once. About 0.45% of the sample goes to the ten largest clones. Sequenced material: naive CD4+ T cells sorted from blood. The cell subset or site label here, explained by the study, means: CD45RA+ positively selected. These TCRs come from a man aged 25 to 45 in good health.

The chain carries TRBV10-1 and TRBJ2-3, with 10 bases identical to TRBD2. The CDR3 consists of 16 residues. The germline V gene encodes CDR1 WNHNN and CDR2 SYGVQD (reference sequence). V lost 5 bases to trimming and J lost 0 bases; unmatched junction nucleotides: 5. This CDR3 is CASSSTSGASTDTQYF. The CDR3 DNA is TGCGCCAGCAGTTCTACTAGCGGGGCTAGCACAGATACGCAGTATTTT.

The J gene is TRBJ2-2, the V gene TRBV25-1; 8 nucleotides line up with TRBD2. CDR1 is MGHDK, CDR2 SYGVNS, per germline. The V gene end was trimmed by 1 base and the J gene end by 4 bases; junction bases not matched to a gene: 8. This CDR3 contains 17 residues. CDR3 DNA: TGTGCCAGCAGTGAATCTTGGACTAGCCCATCCACCGGGGAGCTGTTTTTT. Its protein is CASSESWTSPSTGELFF.

V and J are TRBV21-1 and TRBJ2-4; TRBD1 is the table's D call and was not checked against the DNA. TRBV21-1 is classified as a pseudogene. The CDR3 sequence is 19 residues long. The DNA for the CDR3 is TGTGCCAGCAGCAAAGCGGGACACGTCCTCGACTTGGTCAAAAACATTCAGTACTTC. Its protein is CASSKAGHVLDLVKNIQYF.

The chain couples TRBV4-2 to TRBJ2-7, with a weak D call TRBD1 (5 bases). Germline V lookup: CDR1 LGHNA, CDR2 YNFKEQ. This CDR3 has 16 residues. The V end was cut by 1 base, the J end by 1 base, with 14 bases between. CDR3 loop: CASSQASGQLSYEQYF. CDR3 coding DNA: TGTGCCAGCAGCCAAGCATCCGGACAACTATCCTACGAGCAGTACTTC.

This sequence joins TRBV4-3 and TRBJ2-3; no definite D call. Germline V CDR1 and CDR2: LGHNA, YSLEER. With 0 bases removed from V and 5 bases from J, the gap between germline ends came to 12 bases. The CDR3 consists of 15 residues. This CDR3 reads CASSQDSHRGDTQYF. CDR3 nucleotide sequence: TGCGCCAGCAGCCAAGATAGCCACAGAGGAGATACGCAGTATTTT.

The chain is built from TRBV5-1 and TRBJ1-3; D is unresolved. Trimming removed 4 bases from V and 2 bases from J, with 13 bases in between. CDR1 is SGHRS, CDR2 YFSETQ, per germline. The CDR3 is 15 residues long. The DNA for the CDR3 is TGCGCCAGCAGCCCCATAGGCTCCGCTGGAAACACCATATATTTT. This sequence encodes CASSPIGSAGNTIYF.

This chain joins TRBV4-2 and TRBJ2-7; 10 nucleotides match TRBD2. Unmatched junction bases numbered 4, after V lost 0 bases and J lost 5 bases. Germline loops: CDR1 LGHNA, CDR2 YNFKEQ. The CDR3 loop spans 15 amino acids. CDR3 amino acids: CASSQELAGSHEQYF. DNA of the CDR3: TGTGCCAGCAGCCAAGAACTAGCGGGGTCCCACGAGCAGTACTTC.

The chain links TRBV28 to TRBJ2-7; 10 bases match TRBD2. In germline, CDR1 is MDHEN, CDR2 SYDVKM. The junction had 5 bases not matched to a gene; V was cut back by 2 bases and J by 4 bases. The CDR3 length is 15 residues. CDR3 in amino acids: CASSLLAGVGYEQYF. Written as DNA, the CDR3 is TGTGCCAGCAGTTTACTAGCGGGAGTTGGTTACGAGCAGTACTTC.

The chain carries TRBV5-1 and TRBJ1-2, with TRBD1 as a possible D gene (5 bases). The CDR3 is 16 amino acids. Deletions cut 3 bases from V and 3 bases from J, with 18 bases between. Per the germline V gene, CDR1 is SGHRS and CDR2 is YFSETQ. CDR3 residues: CASSSPGTPWDYGYTF. DNA for the CDR3: TGCGCCAGCAGCTCCCCCGGGACGCCGTGGGACTATGGCTACACCTTC.

The V call is TRBV28, the J call TRBJ2-6; D unclear. The CDR3 has 13 residues. V was cut by 3 bases and J by 2 bases, with 2 bases left in between. Germline V gene sequence: CDR1 MDHEN, CDR2 SYDVKM. CDR3 bases: TGTGCCAGCAGTTTCCCTGGGGCCAACGTCCTGACTTTC. Translated: CASSFPGANVLTF.

The chain links TRBV18 to TRBJ1-2; D remains ambiguous. Germline CDR1 and CDR2: KGHSH and LQKENI. The CDR3 contains 13 residues. The ends were cut back, 3 bases at V and 8 bases at J, with 13 bases in the middle. The CDR3 sequence: CASSPTVLEGYTF. In nucleotides, the CDR3 is TGTGCCAGCTCACCGACGGTTCTTGAGGGCTACACCTTC.

The V call is TRBV6-5, the J call TRBJ2-7; D is unclear. CDR1 and CDR2 from the germline V gene are MNHEY and SVGAGI. V was trimmed by 7 bases and J by 11 bases, leaving 18 bases between them. This CDR3 comprises 12 residues. The CDR3 protein is CASMPGRPYEYF. CDR3 DNA: TGTGCCAGCATGCCCGGACGCCCGTACGAGTACTTC.

The chain combines TRBV4-1 with TRBJ2-2, with D tentatively TRBD1 (6 bases). This CDR3 has 17 amino acids. V shed 0 bases and J shed 0 bases, with 11 bases lying between them. The germline V gene encodes CDR1 MGHRA and CDR2 YSYEKL. The CDR3 coding sequence is TGCGCCAGCAGCCAAGATCGACGACAGGCGAACACCGGGGAGCTGTTTTTT. Translation gives CASSQDRRQANTGELFF.

The chain combines TRBV7-9 with TRBJ2-3, with 8 bases that match TRBD2. The ends lost 5 bases at V and 2 bases at J; junction bases unmatched: 6. This CDR3 is 15 amino acids long. Per germline, CDR1 SEHNR and CDR2 FQNEAQ (reference sequence). The CDR3 protein is CASSRTGLVTDTQYF. Here the CDR3 DNA reads TGTGCCAGCAGCCGAACGGGACTAGTCACAGATACGCAGTATTTT. The complete variable domain, with remaining parts taken from reference TRBV7-9 and TRBJ2-3, reads DTGVSQNPRHKITKRGQNVTFRCDPISEHNRLYWYRQTLGQGPEFLTYFQNEAQLEKSRLLSDRFSAERPKGSFSTLEIQRTEQGDSAMYLCASSRTGLVTDTQYFGPGTRLTVL.

The chain recombines TRBV6-1 with TRBJ2-1; D is unresolved. CDR1 is MNHNS and CDR2 is SASEGT in the germline V gene. V shed 6 bases and J shed 6 bases, with 6 bases lying between them. The CDR3 loop spans 11 amino acids. CDR3: CASSGFNEQFF. For the CDR3, the DNA is TGTGCCAGCAGCGGCTTCAATGAGCAGTTCTTC.

For this clone: An end of the junction differs from the germline gene, which may be a read error. The genes are TRBV6-6 and TRBJ2-7; D call uncertain. The length of the CDR3 is 11 residues. The V gene's germline CDR1 is MNHNY and CDR2 SVGAGI (reference sequence). The CDR3 coding sequence is TGTGCCAGCAGTTACTCCCCAGACCCCCTCTTC. Translation: CASSYSPDPLF.

The chain links TRBV7-8 to TRBJ2-3; possible D gene TRBD1, 7 bases. CDR1 is SGHVS, CDR2 FQNEAQ, per germline. This CDR3 is built from 16 residues. Trimming removed 3 bases from V and 0 bases from J, with 13 bases in between. The CDR3 sequence: CASSFLRGASTDTQYF. The CDR3 DNA sequence: TGTGCCAGCAGCTTCCTCAGGGGGGCTAGCACAGATACGCAGTATTTT.

The chain uses TRBV5-1 and TRBJ1-4; the D is unclear. Trimming took off 0 bases at V and 10 bases at J, with 7 bases between the two ends. This CDR3 is 12 amino acids long. Germline V CDR1 and CDR2: SGHRS, YFSETQ. CDR3 region: CASSLDGGKLFF. In DNA form, the CDR3 reads TGCGCCAGCAGCTTGGACGGAGGAAAACTGTTTTTT.

In nucleotides, the CDR3 is TGTGCCAGCAGGGGACTAACCAACTCTGGAAACACCATATATTTT. Protein sequence: CASRGLTNSGNTIYF. The V call is TRBV2, the J call TRBJ1-3; D perhaps matches TRBD1 (5 bases). The CDR3 spans 15 residues. Germline V gene lookup returns CDR1 SNHLY and CDR2 FYNNEI. V was shortened by 6 bases and J by 0 bases, with 12 bases between the two germline ends.

This clone appeared once. The chain couples TRBV19 to TRBJ2-1, with unresolved D. The CDR3 consists of 15 residues. V was clipped by 4 bases and J by 2 bases, with 12 bases between them. In germline, CDR1 is LNHDA, CDR2 SQIVND (reference sequence). In DNA form, the CDR3 reads TGTGCCAGTAGTACCCGGTCCACCGCCTACAATGAGCAGTTCTTC. Residues: CASSTRSTAYNEQFF.

This chain connects TRBV7-2 to TRBJ1-2; no clear D. Looked up from germline, CDR1 is SGHTA and CDR2 is FQGNSA. This CDR3 has 17 amino acids. The V and J ends lost 1 base and 4 bases respectively, with 19 bases between them. This CDR3 is CASSLVLAGSRVYGYTF. The CDR3 region has the DNA TGTGCCAGCAGCTTAGTCCTTGCGGGCAGCCGAGTCTATGGCTACACCTTC.

CDR3 DNA: TGTGCCAGCAGCCGCGCGACGGTCTCCTACGAGCAGTACTTC. This codes for CASSRATVSYEQYF. This chain joins TRBV11-2 and TRBJ2-7, with no clear D. Germline V gene sequence: CDR1 SGHAT, CDR2 FQNNGV. The CDR3 contains 14 residues. Trimming removed 5 bases at V and 0 bases at J, with 11 bases between.

This clone was counted once. This sequence joins TRBV6-6 and TRBJ2-3, with TRBD1 matching 7 bases. V was pared by 6 bases and J by 3 bases, with 6 bases of the junction left unmatched. The CDR3 totals 14 residues. Germline values: CDR1 MNHNY, CDR2 SVGAGI (reference sequence). The CDR3 reads CASSPRGLTDTQYF. The CDR3 DNA sequence: TGTGCCAGCAGCCCCAGGGGGTTGACAGATACGCAGTATTTT.

The V gene is TRBV5-1, the J gene TRBJ2-7, with 11 bases lining up with TRBD1. Germline loops: CDR1 SGHRS, CDR2 YFSETQ. The CDR3 is made up of 15 amino acids. Germline trimming cut 3 bases from V and 4 bases from J; bases unmatched to any gene: 6. CDR3 amino acids: CASSSPGQGGYEQYF. CDR3 coding DNA: TGCGCCAGCAGCTCACCGGGACAGGGGGGATACGAGCAGTACTTC. The full variable domain, in which reference TRBV5-1 and TRBJ2-7 provide the parts outside the CDR3, is KAGVTQTPRYLIKTRGQQVTLSCSPISGHRSVSWYQQTPGQGLQFLFEYFSETQRNKGNFPGRFSGRQFSNSRSEMNVSTLELGDSALYLCASSSPGQGGYEQYFGPGTRLTVT.

In this sample, this clone turned up once. This chain connects TRBV27 to TRBJ2-7; D uncertain. The CDR3 consists of 15 residues. Trimming took 1 base from V and 9 from J, leaving 19 bases between them. CDR1 is MNHEY and CDR2 is SMNVEV in the germline V gene (reference sequence). The CDR3 protein is CASSLYSQLPLRQYF. Written as DNA, the CDR3 is TGTGCCAGCAGTTTATATAGCCAGCTCCCCCTGAGGCAGTACTTC.

This sequence joins TRBV7-6 and TRBJ2-5; perhaps TRBD1 as D (6 bases). Per germline, CDR1 SGHVS and CDR2 FNYEAQ. V shed 5 bases and J shed 5 bases, with 18 bases lying between them. There are 15 residues in the CDR3. CDR3 protein: CASSPRTAISETQYF. In DNA, the CDR3 is TGTGCCAGCAGCCCGCGGACAGCTATTAGCGAGACCCAGTACTTC.

This chain's CDR3 is CASSFRDSHNYGYTF. As DNA, the CDR3 is TGTGCCAGCAGTTTTAGGGACAGTCATAACTATGGCTACACCTTC. J is TRBJ1-2 and V is TRBV27; 7 nucleotides agree with TRBD1. The trim removed 3 bases at V and 1 base at J, leaving 5 bases unmatched. The CDR3 is 15 amino acids. The V gene's germline CDR1 is MNHEY and CDR2 SMNVEV (reference sequence).